This T cell receptor beta chain was identified during a study of T cells in Graves' hyperthyroidism and ophthalmopathy. Absence of ophthalmopathy progression within 18 months defined stable Graves' hyperthyroidism. Lactation, pregnancy, other autoimmune disease or uncontrolled infection excluded patients. This clonotype was counted ten times or more. Its antigen is undetermined. With 5 bases removed from V and 2 bases from J, the gap between germline ends came to 15 bases. The CDR3 spans 16 residues. Researchers amplified the TCR beta CDR3 regions from RNA transcripts. During a first-round RT-PCR of the TCR CDR3, the HTBI primer set was used. TCRdb reprocessed the multiplex PCR reads with MiXCR, giving one entry per CDR3 protein. The sample has more than 450,000 distinct CDR3 sequences, 11% to 15% seen once. General observations from the study: A model built on 13 V-J features separated ophthalmopathy from stable hyperthyroidism.

V is TRBV12-3 or TRBV12-4 and J is TRBJ1-4, with D possibly TRBD1 on 6 matching bases. The source of this sequence is a woman between 40 and 55 years old with Graves' hyperthyroidism. Sequencing was performed on blood. In nucleotides, the CDR3 is TGTGCCAGCAGTACCCAAACAGGGTTGACTAATGAAAAACTGTTTTTT. It translates to CASSTQTGLTNEKLFF.